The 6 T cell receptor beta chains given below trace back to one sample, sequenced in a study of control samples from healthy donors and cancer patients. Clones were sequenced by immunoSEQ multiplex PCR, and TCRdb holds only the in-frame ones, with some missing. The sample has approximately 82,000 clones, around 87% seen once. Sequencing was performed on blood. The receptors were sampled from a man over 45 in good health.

CDR3 sequence: CAISESASGSDTQYF. DNA of the CDR3: TGTGCCATCAGTGAGTCGGCTAGCGGGTCGGATACGCAGTATTTT. The chain employs TRBV10-3 and TRBJ2-3; 8 bases are a match to TRBD2. V dropped 0 bases and J dropped 6; count of bases not matched to a gene: 5. The CDR3 spans 15 residues. Per the germline V gene, CDR1 is ENHRY and CDR2 is SYGVKD.

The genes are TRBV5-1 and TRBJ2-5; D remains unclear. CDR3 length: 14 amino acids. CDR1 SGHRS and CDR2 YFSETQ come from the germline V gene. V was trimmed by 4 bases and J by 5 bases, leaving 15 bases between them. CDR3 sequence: CASSPGPNGETQYF. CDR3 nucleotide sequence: TGCGCCAGCAGCCCGGGCCCTAACGGGGAGACCCAGTACTTC.

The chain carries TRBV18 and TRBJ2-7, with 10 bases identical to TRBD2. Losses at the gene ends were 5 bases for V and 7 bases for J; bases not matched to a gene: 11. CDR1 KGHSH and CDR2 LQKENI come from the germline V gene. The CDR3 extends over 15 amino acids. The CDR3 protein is CASSGGRGLAFEQYF. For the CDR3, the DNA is TGTGCCAGCTCAGGCGGGCGGGGACTAGCGTTTGAGCAGTACTTC.

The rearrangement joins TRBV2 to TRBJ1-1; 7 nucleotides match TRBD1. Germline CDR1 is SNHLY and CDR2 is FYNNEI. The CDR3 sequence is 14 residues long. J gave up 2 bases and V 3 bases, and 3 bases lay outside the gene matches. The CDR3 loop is CASSEGQINTEAFF. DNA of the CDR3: TGTGCCAGCAGTGAGGGACAGATAAACACTGAAGCTTTCTTT.

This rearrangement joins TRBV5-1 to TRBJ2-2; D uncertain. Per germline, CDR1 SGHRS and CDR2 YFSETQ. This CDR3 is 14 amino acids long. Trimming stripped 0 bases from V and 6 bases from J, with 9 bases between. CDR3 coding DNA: TGCGCCAGCAGCTTGGCCACCAGCCCCGGGGAGCTGTTTTTT. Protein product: CASSLATSPGELFF. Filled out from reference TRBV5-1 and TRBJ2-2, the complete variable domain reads KAGVTQTPRYLIKTRGQQVTLSCSPISGHRSVSWYQQTPGQGLQFLFEYFSETQRNKGNFPGRFSGRQFSNSRSEMNVSTLELGDSALYLCASSLATSPGELFFGEGSRLTVL.

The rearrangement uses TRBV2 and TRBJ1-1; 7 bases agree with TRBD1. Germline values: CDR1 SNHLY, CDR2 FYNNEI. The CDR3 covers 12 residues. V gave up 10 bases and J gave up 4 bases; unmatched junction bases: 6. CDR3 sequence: CATQGWITEAFF. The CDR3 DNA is TGTGCCACACAGGGGTGGATCACTGAAGCTTTCTTT.